The entry below gives a single TCR beta chain sequence along with its context. Its antigen is as yet unknown. Some clones are missing from TCRdb's copy, which holds only in-frame ones; the method was immunoSEQ multiplex PCR. The table lists approximately 170,000 clones, 85% to 90% of them singletons. This CDR3 is 19 amino acids long. The germline gives CDR1 LNHDA, CDR2 SQIVND (reference sequence). V lost 0 bases, J lost 0 bases, and 15 bases lay in between. These data come from a study of T cell responses to AZD1222 COVID-19 vaccine. Study-level findings and limits: Nearly half of the spike-specific TCRs reportedly recognize variant regions that carry no mutations. Donors, mostly white British, included more females; clonal diversity was possibly underestimated. There were vaccine-associated CD4 TCRs across spike, dominant at 160-218 and 743-854.

The chain recombines TRBV19 with TRBJ2-6; a weak D match, TRBD1 (7 bases). This TCR was sampled from an adult in good health. The starting material was peripheral blood, obtained on day 0 of AZD1222 vaccination. The CDR3 bases are TGTGCCAGTAGTATAGATTATAGGCAGGGGGGCTCTGGGGCCAACGTCCTGACTTTC. Translated: CASSIDYRQGGSGANVLTF.